This TCR beta chain emerged from a study of tumor-infiltrating lymphocytes in localized non-small cell lung cancer. The CDR3 runs to 13 residues. The germline V and J ends were trimmed by 2 bases and 6 bases, with 7 bases remaining between them. Germline V gene data show CDR1 as MNHEY and CDR2 as SVGAGI. The protocol was immunoSEQ multiplex PCR, while the TCRdb copy is restricted to in-frame clones and leaves out a portion. The sample consists of about 14,000 clones, about 74% of them appearing once. This clone was picked up one time. This TCR derives from a human donor with non-small cell lung cancer. The chain carries TRBV6-5 and TRBJ2-2; D unclear. The sequenced sample was lung tumor tissue. This CDR3 is CASSYVGAGELFF. The CDR3 nucleotides read TGTGCCAGCAGTTACGTAGGTGCCGGGGAGCTGTTTTTT.